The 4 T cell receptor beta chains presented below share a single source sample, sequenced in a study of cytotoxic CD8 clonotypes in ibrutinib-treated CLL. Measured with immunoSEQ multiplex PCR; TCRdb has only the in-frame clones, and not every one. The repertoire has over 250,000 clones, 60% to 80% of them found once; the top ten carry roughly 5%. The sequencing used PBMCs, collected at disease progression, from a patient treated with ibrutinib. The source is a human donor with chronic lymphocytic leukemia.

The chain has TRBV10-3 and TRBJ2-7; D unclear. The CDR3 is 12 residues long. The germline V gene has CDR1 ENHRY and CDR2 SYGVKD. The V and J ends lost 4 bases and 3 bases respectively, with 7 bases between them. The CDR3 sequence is CAISGPIYEQYF. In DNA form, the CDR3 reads TGTGCCATCAGTGGACCCATCTACGAGCAGTACTTC.

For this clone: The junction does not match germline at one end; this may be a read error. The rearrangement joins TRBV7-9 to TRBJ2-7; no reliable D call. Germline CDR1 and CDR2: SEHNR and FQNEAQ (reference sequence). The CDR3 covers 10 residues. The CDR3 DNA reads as TGTGCCAGCAGCCCGAACGTAATAAAATTC. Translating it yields CASSPNVIKF.

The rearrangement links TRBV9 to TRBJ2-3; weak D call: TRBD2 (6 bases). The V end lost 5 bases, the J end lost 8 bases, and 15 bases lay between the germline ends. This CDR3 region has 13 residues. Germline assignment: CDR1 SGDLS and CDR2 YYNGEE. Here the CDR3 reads CASRTEGPGTQYF. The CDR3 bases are TGTGCCAGCAGAACGGAGGGCCCGGGTACGCAGTATTTT.

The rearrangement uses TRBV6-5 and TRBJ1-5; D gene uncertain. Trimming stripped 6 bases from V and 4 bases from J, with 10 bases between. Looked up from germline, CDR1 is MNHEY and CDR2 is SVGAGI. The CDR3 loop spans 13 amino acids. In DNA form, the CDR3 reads TGTGCCAGCAGCCAACACCGGAATCAGCCCCAGCATTTT. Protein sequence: CASSQHRNQPQHF.